Below, 21 T cell receptor beta chains from the same sample are listed, as sequenced in a study of T cells in Graves' hyperthyroidism and ophthalmopathy. TCR beta CDR3 regions were amplified from RNA. Primed by the HTBI set, a first-round RT-PCR was run on the TCR CDR3. TCRdb re-derived calls from the multiplex PCR reads in MiXCR, one entry per CDR3 protein. Of 350,000 to 400,000 distinct CDR3 sequences in the sample, around 18% are singletons; the top ten hold 35% to 50%. Material: blood. Receptors were obtained from a man aged 18 to 29 with Graves' ophthalmopathy.

This clonotype came up a few times. The chain employs TRBV15 and TRBJ2-4; unclear D gene. This CDR3 has 14 amino acids. Trimming removed 3 bases from V and 1 base from J, with 7 bases in between. Germline values: CDR1 LNHNV, CDR2 YYDKDF (reference sequence). This chain's CDR3 is CATSSVSAKNIQYF. The CDR3 bases are TGTGCCACCAGCAGTGTTTCGGCCAAAAACATTCAGTACTTC.

The chain joins TRBV6-2 or TRBV6-3 to TRBJ1-1; TRBD1 aligns across 7 bases. J lost 3 bases, V lost 7 bases, and 5 bases had no gene match. Germline lookup yields CDR1 MNHEY and CDR2 SVGEGT. The CDR3 is 13 residues long. The CDR3 loop reads CASTPQGDTEAFF. The CDR3 DNA reads TGTGCCAGCACCCCCCAGGGGGACACTGAAGCTTTCTTT.

Details on this clonotype: This clone may be a read error of a much larger clone one base away. The CDR3 region has the DNA TGTGCCGGCAGCCCGAGCGGGGGGGCCTACAATGAGCAGTTCTTC. It translates to CAGSPSGGAYNEQFF. The V and J genes are TRBV11-1 and TRBJ2-1; 10 bases fit TRBD2. CDR1 is SGHAT, CDR2 FQDESV, per germline (reference sequence). There are 15 residues in the CDR3.

This clonotype was observed many times. The chain couples TRBV24-1 to TRBJ1-1; D is possibly TRBD1 (5 bases). CDR3 length equals 15 residues. The V end was cut by 4 bases, the J end by 1 base, with 12 bases between. CDR1 KGHDR and CDR2 SFDVKD come from the germline V gene. The CDR3 reads CATSDTGTGNTEAFF. The CDR3 region has the DNA TGTGCCACCAGTGACACCGGGACGGGGAACACTGAAGCTTTCTTT.

This chain links TRBV3-1 with TRBJ1-2; tentative D call: TRBD1 (5 bases). Deletions cut 2 bases from V and 1 base from J, with 11 bases between. The CDR3 consists of 15 residues. CDR1 is LGHDT, CDR2 YNNKEL, per germline (reference sequence). The CDR3: CASSQYDRNNYGYTF. As DNA, the CDR3 is TGTGCCAGCAGCCAATACGACAGAAATAACTATGGCTACACCTTC.

This clonotype was recorded many times. The CDR3 spells CASSLNGGRQRGGYTF. The CDR3 DNA follows: TGTGCCAGCAGTTTAAATGGGGGCAGACAAAGGGGTGGCTACACCTTC. This rearrangement joins TRBV28 to TRBJ1-2; weak D call: TRBD1 (6 bases). CDR1 and CDR2 (germline): MDHEN, SYDVKM. The CDR3 has 16 amino acids. V was trimmed by 2 bases and J by 7 bases, leaving 20 bases between them.

This clonotype appeared a few times. V is TRBV9 and J is TRBJ2-2; no clear D gene. Deletions cut 0 bases from V and 3 bases from J, with 6 bases between. The CDR3 sequence is 14 residues long. Germline V lookup: CDR1 SGDLS, CDR2 YYNGEE. Here the CDR3 DNA reads TGTGCCAGCAGCGTAGAATTGGACACCGGGGAGCTGTTTTTT. Its protein product is CASSVELDTGELFF.

A note on this clonotype: A clone one base away is much larger, so this may be a read error. The conserved final phenylalanine or tryptophan is absent from the CDR3, which likely points to a read error. The rearrangement uses TRBV2 and TRBJ2-7, with 8 bases lining up with TRBD2. The CDR3 loop spans 15 amino acids. CDR1 SNHLY and CDR2 FYNNEI come from the germline V gene. V dropped 7 bases and J dropped 0; count of bases not matched to a gene: 8. CDR3 in DNA: TGTGCCAGCAAAAAAAGCGGGGGCCCCTCCTACGAGCAGTACTCC. Translating gives CASKKSGGPSYEQYS.

The rearrangement joins TRBV28 to TRBJ2-1, with 9 bases lining up with TRBD1. The CDR3 spans 15 residues. In germline, CDR1 is MDHEN, CDR2 SYDVKM. Trimming at V came to 7 bases and at J to 1 base, leaving 5 bases not matched to a gene. CDR3 coding DNA: TGTGCCAGCACCGCGGGACAGGGATCCTACAATGAGCAGTTCTTC. Its protein is CASTAGQGSYNEQFF.

This clonotype has just a few counts. Written as DNA, the CDR3 is TGTGCTAGTGGTTTTGGACACTACGAGCAGTACTTC. Translating it yields CASGFGHYEQYF. The gene calls are TRBV12-5 and TRBJ2-7; D is possibly TRBD1 (5 bases). Germline V CDR1 and CDR2: LGHNT, FRNRAP. The CDR3 is 12 amino acids. With 3 bases removed from V and 3 bases from J, the gap between germline ends came to 6 bases.

V is TRBV6-5 and J is TRBJ1-1; no definite D call. This CDR3 has 15 amino acids. Germline CDR1 is MNHEY and CDR2 is SVGAGI. Trimming removed 2 bases from V and 0 bases from J, with 10 bases in between. The CDR3 protein is CASSYGSFMNTEAFF. Here the CDR3 DNA reads TGTGCCAGCAGTTACGGCTCGTTTATGAACACTGAAGCTTTCTTT.

This clonotype occurred many times. The chain links TRBV2 to TRBJ1-1, with D unresolved. The length of the CDR3 is 14 residues. Germline-derived CDR1 and CDR2 are SNHLY and FYNNEI. Trimming pared 7 bases from V and 4 bases from J, leaving 16 bases between. The CDR3 sequence is CASTLPGLGTEAFF. The CDR3 nucleotides are TGTGCCAGCACTCTACCTGGTCTGGGCACTGAAGCTTTCTTT.

V is TRBV3-1 and J is TRBJ2-1; 9 bases are shared with TRBD2. V trimming: 4 bases; J trimming: 9 bases; junction bases outside the gene matches: 4. Germline CDR1 and CDR2: LGHDT and YNNKEL (reference sequence). This CDR3 has 13 residues. CDR3 DNA sequence: TGTGCCAGCAGCCCACTAGCGGGCGGTGAGCAGTTCTTC. This codes for CASSPLAGGEQFF.

This clonotype was counted ten times or more. The gene calls are TRBV2 and TRBJ2-7; 7 nucleotides agree with TRBD2. The V and J ends lost 3 bases and 2 bases, in that order; junction bases with no gene match: 7. The CDR3 loop spans 15 amino acids. Germline CDR1 SNHLY, CDR2 FYNNEI. The CDR3 protein is CASSEKSSGPYEQYF. The CDR3 DNA sequence: TGTGCCAGCAGTGAGAAGTCTAGCGGACCCTACGAGCAGTACTTC.

In this sample, this clonotype turned up once. A much larger clone lies one base from this, so it may be a read error. Here the CDR3 DNA reads TGTGCCAGCAGGGGTGCAGGGGGCCTCAGTTCACCCCTCCACTTT. Translated: CASRGAGGLSSPLHF. The chain has TRBV6-1 and TRBJ1-6; the match to TRBD1 covers 8 bases. The ends lost 6 bases at V and 9 bases at J; junction bases unmatched: 10. CDR1 MNHNS and CDR2 SASEGT come from the germline V gene. This CDR3 comprises 15 residues.

This clonotype came up many times. The chain carries TRBV12-3 or TRBV12-4 and TRBJ1-1, with D hard to call. Trimming took 4 bases from V and 5 from J, leaving 11 bases between them. The CDR3 runs to 13 residues. The CDR3 coding sequence is TGTGCCAGCAGTTGGGAGGGTGAAACTGAAGCTTTCTTT. Encoded protein: CASSWEGETEAFF.

The rearrangement joins TRBV19 to TRBJ2-5, with no clear D. The V end lost 10 bases, the J end lost 4 bases, and 16 bases lay between the germline ends. The CDR3 extends over 13 amino acids. The germline gives CDR1 LNHDA, CDR2 SQIVND (reference sequence). CDR3 sequence reads: CATLEKRSETQYF. The CDR3 DNA is TGTGCCACTTTAGAAAAGCGTTCAGAGACCCAGTACTTC.

The V call is TRBV10-1, the J call TRBJ2-1, with 13 bases lining up with TRBD2. This CDR3 is built from 18 residues. V dropped 4 bases and J dropped 7; count of bases not matched to a gene: 13. Germline CDR1 is WNHNN and CDR2 is SYGVQD (reference sequence). This CDR3 is CASSGTPGLAGSGNEQFF. The CDR3, as DNA: TGCGCCAGCAGTGGAACCCCGGGACTAGCGGGGAGTGGGAATGAGCAGTTCTTC.

This clonotype came up a few times. The gene calls are TRBV12-3 or TRBV12-4 and TRBJ1-4, with a possible D match to TRBD1 (6 bases). The CDR3 has 15 residues. V dropped 5 bases and J dropped 4 bases, with 14 bases sitting between them. CDR3 in DNA: TGTGCCAGCAGTCGGCAGGGACACCATAATGAAAAACTGTTTTTT. Protein product: CASSRQGHHNEKLFF.

This chain uses TRBV10-3 with TRBJ1-4, with 8 bases aligning to TRBD1. Germline V gene sequence: CDR1 ENHRY, CDR2 SYGVKD. The CDR3 has 15 amino acids. Trimming removed 5 bases from V and 2 bases from J; junction bases left unmatched: 4. The CDR3 sequence is CAISLSGGTNEKLFF. The CDR3 DNA is TGTGCCATCAGTCTCTCAGGGGGCACTAATGAAAAACTGTTTTTT.

This clonotype was recorded at least ten times. The chain has TRBV11-3 and TRBJ1-2; TRBD1 aligns across 7 bases. Germline trimming cut 6 bases from V and 2 bases from J; bases unmatched to any gene: 3. The CDR3 is made up of 13 amino acids. Looked up from germline, CDR1 is SGHNT and CDR2 is YENEEA. Written as DNA, the CDR3 is TGTGCCAGCAGACCAGGGGGAAACTATGGCTACACCTTC. Its protein product is CASRPGGNYGYTF.